The rows below give T cell receptor beta chains drawn from one sample of a study of shared clonotypes between healthy human individuals. Clones were sequenced by immunoSEQ multiplex PCR, and TCRdb holds only the in-frame ones, with some missing. The sample lists a few million clones, almost 96% occurring once. The material sequenced was naive CD4+ T cells sorted from blood. These receptors were taken from a man younger than 35 in good health. CDR3s include the opening cysteine and the closing phenylalanine or tryptophan.

V	J	CDR3
TRBV6-5	TRBJ2-7	CASSRSGTSYEQYF
TRBV30	TRBJ1-5	CAWSGTGGIQPQHF
TRBV2	TRBJ1-5	CASRDTNQPQHF
TRBV28	TRBJ2-1	CASSSSGQGDNEQFF
TRBV7-9	TRBJ2-3	CASSLRAPRTDTQYF
TRBV28	TRBJ1-5	CASSGGTKNQPQHF
TRBV20-1	TRBJ1-2	CSSRQGHGYTF
TRBV9	TRBJ1-4	CASSVGPGQLNEKLFF
TRBV6-4	TRBJ2-3	CASSEGDSWGDTQYF
TRBV11-1	TRBJ2-6	CASSLGIPGANVLTF
TRBV7-2	TRBJ2-5	CAKGRGIYQETQYF
TRBV28	TRBJ1-6	CASSLRSGNGNSPLHF
TRBV10-3	TRBJ1-2	CAISESIPGKANYGYTF
TRBV7-9	TRBJ1-6	CASSFGTGDSYNSPLHF
TRBV19	TRBJ1-2	CASSGPAYGYTF
TRBV18	TRBJ1-2	CASSPGQGGGYTF
TRBV5-1	TRBJ2-7	CASSFYRDYEQYF
TRBV10-1	TRBJ2-5	CASSAGTGGETQYF
TRBV11-2	TRBJ2-7	CASSPGSAASSYEQYF
TRBV6-5	TRBJ1-2	CASSKLTDRAYGYTF
TRBV5-6	TRBJ2-1	CASSLGLISYNEQFF
TRBV7-9	TRBJ2-5	CASSFRGQTQETQYF
TRBV6-5	TRBJ1-1	CASRSITGYTEAFF
TRBV7-8	TRBJ2-5	CASTPGGREGRKNF